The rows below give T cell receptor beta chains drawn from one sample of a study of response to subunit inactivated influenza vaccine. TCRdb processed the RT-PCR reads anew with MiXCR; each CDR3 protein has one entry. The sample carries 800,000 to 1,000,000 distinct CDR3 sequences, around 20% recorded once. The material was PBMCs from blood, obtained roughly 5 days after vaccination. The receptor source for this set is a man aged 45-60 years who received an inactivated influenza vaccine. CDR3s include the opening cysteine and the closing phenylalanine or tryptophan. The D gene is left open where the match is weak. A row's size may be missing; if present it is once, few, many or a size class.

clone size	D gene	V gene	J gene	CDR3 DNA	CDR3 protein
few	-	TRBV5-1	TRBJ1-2	TGCGCCAGCAGCTTGGCGCCACTAATCCTAGCTAACTATGGCTACACCTTC	CASSLAPLILANYGYTF
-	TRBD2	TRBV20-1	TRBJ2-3	TGCAGTGCTAGAGGATCGCGGGGGATCATCGATACGCAGTATTTT	CSARGSRGIIDTQYF
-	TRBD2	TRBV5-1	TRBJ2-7	TGCGCCAGCAGCCCTCAATTCGCTAGCGGGGGGTCCTACGAGCGGTACTTC	CASSPQFASGGSYERYF
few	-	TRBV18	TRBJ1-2	TGTGCCAGCTCACCACGGACTTCGAACTATGGCTACACCTTC	CASSPRTSNYGYTF
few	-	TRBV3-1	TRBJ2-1	TGTGCCAGCAGCCAAGACGCCAGCTACAATGAGCAGTTCTTC	CASSQDASYNEQFF
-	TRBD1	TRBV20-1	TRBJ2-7	TGCAGTGCTACAGGACAGGGGAATTCCTACGAGCAGTACTTC	CSATGQGNSYEQYF
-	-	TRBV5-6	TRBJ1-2	TGTGCCAGCAGCTTGGGGGAAGGTAACTATGGCTACACCTTC	CASSLGEGNYGYTF
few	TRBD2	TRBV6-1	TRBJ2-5	TGTGCCAGCAGAAGACCGGGACTAGCGGGCCAAGAGACCCAGTACTTC	CASRRPGLAGQETQYF
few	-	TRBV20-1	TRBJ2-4	TGCAGTCCCCTAGGGAGGAGGAACATTCAGTACTTC	CSPLGRRNIQYF
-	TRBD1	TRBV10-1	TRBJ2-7	TGCGCCAGCAGTGGGCCGGGACAGGGAACGTACGAGCAGTACTTC	CASSGPGQGTYEQYF
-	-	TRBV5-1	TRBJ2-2	TGCGCCCGGGCGGGGGAGCTGTTTTTT	CARAGELFF
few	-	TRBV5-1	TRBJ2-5	TGCGCCAGCTCGGGCCTCCCCGGGGAGACCCAGTACTTC	CASSGLPGETQYF
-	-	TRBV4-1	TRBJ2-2	TGCGCCAGCAGCCAAACTCTCAGGGGACTGAACACCGGGGAGCTGTTTTTT	CASSQTLRGLNTGELFF
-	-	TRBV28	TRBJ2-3	TGTGCCAGCAGCCGGGTGGGGGGCGAGTCAGATACGCAGTATTTT	CASSRVGGESDTQYF
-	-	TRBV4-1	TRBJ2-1	TGCGCCAGCAGCCAAGATGTCGGCAGGTCCGTTTTCAATGAGCAGTTCTTC	CASSQDVGRSVFNEQFF
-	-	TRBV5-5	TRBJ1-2	TGTGCCAGCAGCTTGTCGGGTTCCGGGAACTATGGCTACACCTTC	CASSLSGSGNYGYTF
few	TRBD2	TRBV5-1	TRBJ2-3	TGCGCCAGCAGCTTGCTGTCTGCGGGGGGCACAGATACGCAGTATTTT	CASSLLSAGGTDTQYF
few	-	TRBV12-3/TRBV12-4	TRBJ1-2	TGTGCCAGCAGTTTTCCCCAAGGAGGCTACACCTTC	CASSFPQGGYTF
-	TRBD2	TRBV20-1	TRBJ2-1	TGCAGTGCTAGATACCTGACTAGCGAGATCTACAATGAGCAGTTCTTC	CSARYLTSEIYNEQFF
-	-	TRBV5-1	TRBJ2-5	TGCGCCAGCAGTTGGAATAGCGGCCAAGAGACCCAGTACTTC	CASSWNSGQETQYF
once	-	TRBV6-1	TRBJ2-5	TGTGCCAGCAAAAGCGGCAGGGTCGGAGAGACCCAGTACTTC	CASKSGRVGETQYF
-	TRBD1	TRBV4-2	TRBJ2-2	TGTGCCAGCAGCCCCTTTGGGACAGGAGGAACCGGGGAGCTGTTTTTT	CASSPFGTGGTGELFF
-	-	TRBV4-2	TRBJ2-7	TGTGCCAGCAGCCAAGATAAGGGGCCCTACGAGCAGTACTTC	CASSQDKGPYEQYF